The sequence of this T cell receptor (beta chain) was determined in a study of cytomegalovirus exposure and HLA in healthy donors. Worth noting for this clone: Its antigen is not known.

Overall study findings and caveats: Later work associated roughly 17,000 TCR beta sequences with HLA alleles at 0.05 false discovery rate.

Germline-derived CDR1 and CDR2 are SGHRS and YFSETQ. The junction had 5 bases not matched to a gene; V was cut back by 0 bases and J by 4 bases. The CDR3 is made up of 16 amino acids. Use of 60 Vbeta and 13 Jbeta primers characterized the PCR. Some clones are missing from TCRdb's copy, which holds only in-frame ones; the method was immunoSEQ multiplex PCR. The table records roughly 130,000 clones, approximately 8.8% of them present only once. This chain links TRBV5-1 with TRBJ1-1; 11 nucleotides align to TRBD1. The sequenced material came from PBMCs. The sequence derives from a middle-aged man in good health and CMV-seronegative. The CDR3 reads CASSLGGDRGATEAFF. The CDR3 DNA sequence: TGCGCCAGCAGCTTGGGTGGGGACAGGGGGGCCACTGAAGCTTTCTTT.